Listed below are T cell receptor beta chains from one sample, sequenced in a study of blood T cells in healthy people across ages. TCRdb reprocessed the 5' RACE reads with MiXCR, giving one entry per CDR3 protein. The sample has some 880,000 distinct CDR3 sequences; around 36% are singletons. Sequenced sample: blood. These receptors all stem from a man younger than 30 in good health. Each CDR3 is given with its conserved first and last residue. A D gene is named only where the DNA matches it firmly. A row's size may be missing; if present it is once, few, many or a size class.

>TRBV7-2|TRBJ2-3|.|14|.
CASSLGWQGDTQYF
TGTGCCAGCAGCTTAGGGTGGCAGGGAGATACGCAGTATTTT
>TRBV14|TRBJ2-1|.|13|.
CASSRMGSNEQFF
TGTGCCAGCAGCCGTATGGGGTCGAATGAGCAGTTCTTC
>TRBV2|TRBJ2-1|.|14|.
CASRTDTGRETQFF
TGTGCCAGCAGGACTGACACAGGTAGAGAGACCCAGTTCTTC
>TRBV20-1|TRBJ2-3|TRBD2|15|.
CSARTSGGFTDTQYF
TGCAGTGCTAGGACTAGCGGGGGGTTCACAGATACGCAGTATTTT
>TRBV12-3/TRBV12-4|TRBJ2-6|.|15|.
CASSPQGGGANVLTF
TGTGCCAGCAGTCCACAGGGCGGAGGGGCCAACGTCCTGACTTTC
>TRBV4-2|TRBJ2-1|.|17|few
CASSQESTGWNSGEQFF
TGTGCCAGCAGCCAAGAGTCAACAGGGTGGAACTCTGGTGAGCAGTTCTTC
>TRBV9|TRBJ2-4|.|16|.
CASSVEAGLAKNIQYF
TGTGCCAGCAGTGTAGAGGCAGGCCTAGCCAAAAACATTCAGTACTTC
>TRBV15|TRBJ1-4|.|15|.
CATSSFGGRLEKLFF
TGTGCCACCAGCAGTTTCGGGGGACGGCTTGAAAAACTGTTTTTT
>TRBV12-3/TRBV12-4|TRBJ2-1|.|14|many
CASSPGGRYNEQFF
TGTGCCAGCAGCCCCGGGGGGCGCTACAATGAGCAGTTCTTC
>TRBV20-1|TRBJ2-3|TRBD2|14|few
CSAPSGENTDTQYF
TGCAGTGCTCCGAGCGGGGAGAACACAGATACGCAGTATTTT
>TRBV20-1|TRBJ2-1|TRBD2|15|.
CSFPARRGSGNEQFF
TGCAGCTTCCCGGCTAGGCGGGGGTCCGGAAATGAGCAGTTCTTC
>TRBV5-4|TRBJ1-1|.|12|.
CASALWDTEAFF
TGTGCCAGCGCGTTATGGGACACTGAAGCTTTCTTT
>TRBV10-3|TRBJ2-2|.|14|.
CAIGEADSAGELFF
TGTGCCATCGGTGAGGCGGACAGCGCCGGGGAGCTGTTTTTT
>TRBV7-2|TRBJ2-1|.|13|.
CAGSIRPGDEQFF
TGTGCCGGCAGCATACGGCCGGGCGACGAGCAGTTCTTC
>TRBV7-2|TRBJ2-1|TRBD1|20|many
CASSSLRYRTGNWSYNEQFF
TGTGCCAGCAGCTCCCTAAGGTATAGGACAGGGAATTGGTCCTACAATGAGCAGTTCTTC
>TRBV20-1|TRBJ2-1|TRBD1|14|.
CSAIQGTGSNEQFF
TGCAGTGCTATACAGGGGACGGGCTCCAATGAGCAGTTCTTC
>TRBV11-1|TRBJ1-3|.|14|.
CASSLEGYGNTIYF
TGTGCCAGCAGCTTAGAGGGCTACGGAAACACCATATATTTT
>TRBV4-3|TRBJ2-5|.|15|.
CASSQDLPVGETQYF
TGCGCCAGCAGCCAAGACCTCCCAGTAGGAGAGACCCAGTACTTC
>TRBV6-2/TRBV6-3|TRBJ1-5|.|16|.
CASSYWDAGARQPQHF
TGTGCCAGCAGTTACTGGGATGCAGGGGCTAGGCAGCCCCAGCATTTT
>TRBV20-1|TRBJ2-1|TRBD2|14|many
CSARVAGGANEQFF
TGCAGTGCTAGGGTAGCCGGGGGGGCCAATGAGCAGTTCTTC
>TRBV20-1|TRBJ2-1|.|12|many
CSARRGGDEQFF
TGCAGTGCTAGGAGGGGCGGGGATGAGCAGTTCTTC
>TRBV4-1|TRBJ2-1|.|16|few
CASSQDRAAGSNEQFF
TGCGCCAGCAGCCAAGATCGTGCGGCGGGGTCTAATGAGCAGTTCTTC
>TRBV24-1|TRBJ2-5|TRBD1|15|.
CATSDPGQDMETQYF
TGTGCCACCAGTGACCCGGGACAGGATATGGAGACCCAGTACTTC
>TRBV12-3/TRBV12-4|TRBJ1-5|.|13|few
CASSFVSAQPQHF
TGTGCCAGCAGTTTCGTTAGCGCTCAGCCCCAGCATTTT
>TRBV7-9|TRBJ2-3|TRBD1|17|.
CASTQYVSGQGADTQYF
TGTGCCAGCACCCAATACGTCTCGGGACAGGGCGCAGATACGCAGTATTTT
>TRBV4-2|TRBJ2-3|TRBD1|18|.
CASSQDPGQGDFADTQYF
TGTGCCAGCAGCCAAGATCCGGGACAGGGAGATTTCGCAGATACGCAGTATTTT
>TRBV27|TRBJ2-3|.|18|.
CASSLRGDSAASTDTQYF
TGTGCCAGCAGTTTAAGGGGGGACTCCGCTGCTAGCACAGATACGCAGTATTTT
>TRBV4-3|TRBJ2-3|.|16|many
CASSQDVGGTPDTQYF
TGCGCCAGCAGCCAAGATGTAGGAGGGACGCCAGATACGCAGTATTTT
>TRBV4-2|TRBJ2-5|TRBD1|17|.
CASSQSTSGTGPETQYF
TGTGCCAGCAGCCAATCCACCTCCGGGACAGGCCCAGAGACCCAGTACTTC
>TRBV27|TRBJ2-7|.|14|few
CASSLQVGSYEQYF
TGTGCCAGCAGTTTACAGGTTGGGTCCTACGAGCAGTACTTC
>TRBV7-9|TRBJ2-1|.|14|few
CASSLLWAAGEQFF
TGTGCCAGCAGCTTACTGTGGGCCGCGGGGGAGCAGTTCTTC
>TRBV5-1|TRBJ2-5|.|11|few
CASSLGQTQYF
TGCGCCAGCAGCTTGGGACAGACCCAGTACTTC
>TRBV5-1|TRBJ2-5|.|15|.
CASSSGSINQETQYF
TGCGCCAGCAGCTCTGGCAGCATCAATCAAGAGACCCAGTACTTC
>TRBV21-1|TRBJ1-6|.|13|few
CASNRVPSSPLHF
TGTGCCAGCAACAGGGTTCCCAGTTCACCCCTCCACTTT
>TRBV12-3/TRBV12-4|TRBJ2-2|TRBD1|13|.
CASRGTDPGELFF
TGTGCCAGCAGAGGGACAGACCCCGGGGAGCTGTTTTTT
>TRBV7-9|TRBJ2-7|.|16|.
CASSLAARPTGDEQYF
TGTGCCAGCAGCTTAGCGGCCCGTCCCACTGGTGACGAGCAGTACTTC
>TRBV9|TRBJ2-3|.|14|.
CASTPTSLADTQYF
TGTGCCAGCACCCCGACTAGTTTAGCAGATACGCAGTATTTT
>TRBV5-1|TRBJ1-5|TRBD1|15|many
CASSLGGQGNQPQHF
TGCGCCAGCAGCTTAGGGGGACAGGGGAATCAGCCCCAGCATTTT
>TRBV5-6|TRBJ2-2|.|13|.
CASGNVGTGELFF
TGTGCCAGCGGGAATGTGGGGACCGGGGAGCTGTTTTTT
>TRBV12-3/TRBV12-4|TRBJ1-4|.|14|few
CASSFEQAPEKLFF
TGTGCCAGCAGTTTTGAACAGGCACCTGAAAAACTGTTTTTT
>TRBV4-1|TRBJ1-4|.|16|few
CASRPRQGKANEKLFF
TGCGCCAGCAGGCCCCGGCAGGGGAAAGCTAATGAAAAACTGTTTTTT
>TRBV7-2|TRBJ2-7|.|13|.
CASSLATGGEQYF
TGTGCCAGCAGCTTAGCGACCGGGGGCGAGCAGTACTTC
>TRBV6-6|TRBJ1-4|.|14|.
CASSQTTGSEKLFF
TGTGCCAGCAGTCAGACCACAGGGAGTGAAAAACTGTTTTTT